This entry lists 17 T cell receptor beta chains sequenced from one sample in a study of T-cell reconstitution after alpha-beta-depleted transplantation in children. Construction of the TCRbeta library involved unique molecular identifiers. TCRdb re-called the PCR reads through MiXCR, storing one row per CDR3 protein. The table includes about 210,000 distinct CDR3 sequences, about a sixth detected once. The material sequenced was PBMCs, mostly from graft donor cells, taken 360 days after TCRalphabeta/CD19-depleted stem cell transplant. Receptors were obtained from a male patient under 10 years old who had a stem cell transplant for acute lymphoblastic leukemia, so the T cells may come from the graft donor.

The CDR3 region is CASSSGSYTEAFF. CDR3 in DNA: TGTGCCAGCAGCTCGGGATCGTACACTGAAGCTTTCTTT. This rearrangement joins TRBV7-6 to TRBJ1-1; no firm D call. Germline values: CDR1 SGHVS, CDR2 FNYEAQ. There are 13 residues in the CDR3. Trimming took 4 bases from V and 3 from J, leaving 9 bases between them.

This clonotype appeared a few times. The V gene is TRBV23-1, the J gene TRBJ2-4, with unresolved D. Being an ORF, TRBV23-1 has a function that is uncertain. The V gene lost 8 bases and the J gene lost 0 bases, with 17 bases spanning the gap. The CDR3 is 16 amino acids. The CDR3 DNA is TGCGCCAGCGCTCGTATGAATGCTCTAGCCAAAAACATTCAGTACTTC. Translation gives CASARMNALAKNIQYF.

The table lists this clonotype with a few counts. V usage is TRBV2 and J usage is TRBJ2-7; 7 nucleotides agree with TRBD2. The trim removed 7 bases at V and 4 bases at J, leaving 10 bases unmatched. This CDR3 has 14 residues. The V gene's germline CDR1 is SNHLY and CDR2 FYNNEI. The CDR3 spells CASNPVAGLYEQYF. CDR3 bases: TGTGCCAGCAACCCCGTAGCGGGTCTATACGAGCAGTACTTC.

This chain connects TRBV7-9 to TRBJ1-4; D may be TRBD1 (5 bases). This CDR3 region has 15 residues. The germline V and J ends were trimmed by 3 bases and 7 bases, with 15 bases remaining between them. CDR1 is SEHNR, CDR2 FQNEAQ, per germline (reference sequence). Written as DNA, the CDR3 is TGTGCCAGCAGCTTTTCTTCCAGGGAGGGTGAAAAACTGTTTTTT. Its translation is CASSFSSREGEKLFF. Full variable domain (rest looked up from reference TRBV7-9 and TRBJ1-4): DTGVSQNPRHKITKRGQNVTFRCDPISEHNRLYWYRQTLGQGPEFLTYFQNEAQLEKSRLLSDRFSAERPKGSFSTLEIQRTEQGDSAMYLCASSFSSREGEKLFFGSGTQLSVL.

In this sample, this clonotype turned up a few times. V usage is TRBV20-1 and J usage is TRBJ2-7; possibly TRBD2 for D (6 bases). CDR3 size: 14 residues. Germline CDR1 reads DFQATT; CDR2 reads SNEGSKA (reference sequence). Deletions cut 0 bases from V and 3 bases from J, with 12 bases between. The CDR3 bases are TGCAGTGCTAGAGATCGGCAGGGAGGCTACGAGCAGTACTTC. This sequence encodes CSARDRQGGYEQYF.

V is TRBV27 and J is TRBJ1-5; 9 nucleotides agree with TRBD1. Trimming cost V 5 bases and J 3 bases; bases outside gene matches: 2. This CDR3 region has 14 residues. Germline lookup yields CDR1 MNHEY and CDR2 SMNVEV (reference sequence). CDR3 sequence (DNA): TGTGCCAGCAGTGACAGGGGGTACAATCAGCCCCAGCATTTT. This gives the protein CASSDRGYNQPQHF.

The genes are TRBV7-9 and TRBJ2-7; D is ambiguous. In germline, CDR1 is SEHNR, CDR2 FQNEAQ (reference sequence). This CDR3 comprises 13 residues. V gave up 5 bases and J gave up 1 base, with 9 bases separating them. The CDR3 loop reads CASSRTVSYEQYF. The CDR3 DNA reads TGTGCCAGCAGCAGGACGGTATCCTACGAGCAGTACTTC. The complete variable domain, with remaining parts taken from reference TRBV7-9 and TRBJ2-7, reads DTGVSQNPRHKITKRGQNVTFRCDPISEHNRLYWYRQTLGQGPEFLTYFQNEAQLEKSRLLSDRFSAERPKGSFSTLEIQRTEQGDSAMYLCASSRTVSYEQYFGPGTRLTVT.

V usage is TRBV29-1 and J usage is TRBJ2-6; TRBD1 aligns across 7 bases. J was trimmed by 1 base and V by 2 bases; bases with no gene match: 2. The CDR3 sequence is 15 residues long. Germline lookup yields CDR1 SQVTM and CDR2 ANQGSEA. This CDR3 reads CSVEKTGSGANVLTF. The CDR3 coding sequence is TGCAGCGTTGAAAAGACAGGGTCTGGGGCCAACGTCCTGACTTTC.

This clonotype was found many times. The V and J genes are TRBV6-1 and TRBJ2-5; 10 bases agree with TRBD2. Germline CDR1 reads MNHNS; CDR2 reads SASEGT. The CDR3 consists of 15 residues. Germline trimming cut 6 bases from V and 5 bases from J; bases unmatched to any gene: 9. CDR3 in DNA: TGTGCCAGCAGACCGAGCGGGGGGGCCTCGGAGACCCAGTACTTC. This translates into CASRPSGGASETQYF.

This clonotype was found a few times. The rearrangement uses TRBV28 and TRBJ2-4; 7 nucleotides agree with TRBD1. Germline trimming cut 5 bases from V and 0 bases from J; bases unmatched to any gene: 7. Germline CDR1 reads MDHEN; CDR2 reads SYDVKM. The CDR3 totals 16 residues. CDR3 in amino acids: CASSHSGQLAKNIQYF. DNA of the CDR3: TGTGCCAGCAGTCACTCGGGACAGCTAGCCAAAAACATTCAGTACTTC.

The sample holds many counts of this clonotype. CDR3 amino acids: CASSRDRDTQYF. CDR3 DNA sequence: TGTGCCAGCAGCCGGGACAGAGATACGCAGTATTTT. The chain employs TRBV6-5 and TRBJ2-3; TRBD1 matches 7 bases. V lost 6 bases to trimming and J lost 5 bases; unmatched junction nucleotides: 2. The CDR3 runs to 12 residues. Per the germline V gene, CDR1 is MNHEY and CDR2 is SVGAGI.

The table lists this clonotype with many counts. CDR3 region: CASRPPRADTQYF. The CDR3 nucleotides read TGTGCCAGCAGACCCCCAAGGGCAGATACGCAGTATTTT. This rearrangement joins TRBV6-2 or TRBV6-3 to TRBJ2-3; D unclear. The ends were cut back, 6 bases at V and 4 bases at J, with 11 bases in the middle. Germline V CDR1 and CDR2: MNHEY, SVGEGT. The CDR3 is 13 amino acids.

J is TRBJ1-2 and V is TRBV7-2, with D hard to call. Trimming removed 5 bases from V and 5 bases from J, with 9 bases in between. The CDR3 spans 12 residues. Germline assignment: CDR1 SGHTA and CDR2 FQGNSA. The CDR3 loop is CASSPGLYGYTF. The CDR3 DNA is TGTGCCAGCAGCCCAGGACTTTATGGCTACACCTTC.

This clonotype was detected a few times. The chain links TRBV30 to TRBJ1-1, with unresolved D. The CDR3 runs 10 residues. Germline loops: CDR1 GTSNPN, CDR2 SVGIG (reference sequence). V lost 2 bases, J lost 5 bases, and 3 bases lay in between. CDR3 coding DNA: TGTGCCTGGAGTCCGACTGAAGCTTTCTTT. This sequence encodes CAWSPTEAFF.

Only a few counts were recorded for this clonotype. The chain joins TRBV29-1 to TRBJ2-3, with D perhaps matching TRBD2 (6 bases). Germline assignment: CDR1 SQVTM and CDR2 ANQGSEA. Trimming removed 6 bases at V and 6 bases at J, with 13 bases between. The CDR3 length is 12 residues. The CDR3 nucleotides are TGCAGCGTGTGGGGGGTCCCCGATACGCAGTATTTT. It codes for CSVWGVPDTQYF.

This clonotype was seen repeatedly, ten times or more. The CDR3 nucleotides read TGCAGCGTTAGGGGGTTCTACGAGCAGTACTTC. Protein: CSVRGFYEQYF. The chain couples TRBV29-1 to TRBJ2-7, with D possibly being TRBD1 (6 bases). Germline CDR1 SQVTM, CDR2 ANQGSEA. The CDR3 runs 11 residues. Trimming pared 5 bases from V and 3 bases from J, leaving 8 bases between.

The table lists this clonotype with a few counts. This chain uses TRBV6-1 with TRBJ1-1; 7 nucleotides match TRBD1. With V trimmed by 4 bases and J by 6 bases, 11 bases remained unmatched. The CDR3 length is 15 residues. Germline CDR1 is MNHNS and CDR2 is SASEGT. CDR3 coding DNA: TGTGCCAGCAGTGCCCTTACAGGGGTTAGATCTGAAGCTTTCTTT. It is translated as CASSALTGVRSEAFF.